Following are 14 T cell receptor beta chains from one sample sequenced in a study of beta chain features in type 1 diabetes. Since all of the isolated RNA was reverse transcribed, expressed TCRB transcripts were what got sequenced. Clones were read by immunoSEQ multiplex PCR, and TCRdb kept only the in-frame ones, dropping some. The data show around 430,000 clones, about 30% seen once. Specimen: naive CD4+ T cells from blood. These receptors were obtained from a man younger than 35 in good health.

The chain is built from TRBV4-3 and TRBJ1-2; D not resolved. Germline V gives CDR1 LGHNA, CDR2 YSLEER. V lost 4 bases and J lost 6, with 12 bases in between. The CDR3 spans 13 residues. The CDR3 bases are TGCGCCAGCAGCCCGCAAGGGCTGGATGGCTACACCTTC. Its translation is CASSPQGLDGYTF.

In its sample, this clone was seen a few times. The chain joins TRBV4-1 to TRBJ2-1; 7 positions agree with TRBD2. The CDR3 has 17 amino acids. J gave up 0 bases and V 2 bases, and 7 bases lay outside the gene matches. Germline V CDR1 and CDR2: MGHRA, YSYEKL. Here the CDR3 DNA reads TGCGCCAGCAGCCAACTCGCTAGCGGCAGCTCCTACAATGAGCAGTTCTTC. It codes for CASSQLASGSSYNEQFF.

Notes on this clone: Germline and junction disagree at one end, which may indicate a read error. This sample also contains other DNA sequences that code for the same CDR3. This chain connects TRBV29-1 to TRBJ2-7; 7 bases map to TRBD1. The germline V gene encodes CDR1 SQVTM and CDR2 ANQGSEA. The CDR3 runs to 12 residues. This chain's CDR3 is CSTRGQYYEQYF. CDR3 in DNA: TGCAGCACCCGGGGACAGTACTACGAGCAGTACTTT.

V and J are TRBV4-1 and TRBJ2-1; unclear D gene. CDR3 size: 13 residues. Trimming removed 2 bases from V and 8 bases from J, with 10 bases in between. CDR1 is MGHRA, CDR2 YSYEKL, per germline. DNA for the CDR3: TGCGCCAGCAGCCAACTCGTCTGGCATGAGCAGTTCTTC. Encoded protein: CASSQLVWHEQFF.

The chain carries TRBV7-2 and TRBJ2-7, with D hard to call. CDR1 and CDR2 (germline): SGHTA, FQGNSA. This CDR3 is 13 amino acids long. V lost 3 bases, J lost 6 bases, and 12 bases lay in between. The CDR3 sequence: CASSLVRSGEQYF. CDR3 coding DNA: TGTGCCAGCAGCTTGGTTCGGTCCGGCGAGCAGTACTTC.

The J gene is TRBJ2-5, the V gene TRBV13; no reliable D call. Between the trimmed V and J ends, which lost 4 bases and 0 bases, there was a span of 12 bases. The CDR3 contains 15 residues. CDR1 is PRHDT, CDR2 FYEKMQ, per germline (reference sequence). In nucleotides, the CDR3 is TGTGCCAGCAGCTCCGGACGGTCGTACCAAGAGACCCAGTACTTC. Its translation is CASSSGRSYQETQYF.

On this clone itself: At the DNA level, this CDR3 is encoded by other sequences in the same sample as well. This rearrangement joins TRBV9 to TRBJ2-7, with 7 positions matching TRBD2. From germline, CDR1 is SGDLS and CDR2 YYNGEE. The CDR3 is 14 residues long. J lost 7 bases, V lost 0 bases, and 7 bases had no gene match. The CDR3 bases are TGTGCCAGCAGCGTAGCGGGAGGCCCCGGTGAGCAGTACTTC. Translated: CASSVAGGPGEQYF.

This clone has just a few counts. The chain links TRBV4-2 to TRBJ1-1; D is possibly TRBD1 (5 bases). The germline CDR1 and CDR2 sequences are LGHNA and YNFKEQ. The V and J ends lost 0 bases and 4 bases respectively, with 9 bases between them. There are 14 residues in the CDR3. The CDR3 sequence: CASSQEPQGTEAFF. The CDR3 region has the DNA TGTGCCAGCAGCCAAGAACCTCAGGGCACTGAAGCTTTCTTT.

The rearrangement links TRBV6-1 to TRBJ2-5, with 12 bases lining up with TRBD2. The CDR3 is 15 amino acids. CDR1 and CDR2 from the germline V gene are MNHNS and SASEGT. After removal of 5 bases from V and 2 bases from J, the junction contained 3 bases not matched to a gene. The CDR3 region has the DNA TGTGCCAGCAGTCTAGCGGGAGGGGAACAAGAGACCCAGTACTTC. It encodes CASSLAGGEQETQYF.

This clone was counted between two and nine times. This chain uses TRBV9 with TRBJ2-2; D may match TRBD1 or TRBD2 (5 bases each). Trimming cost V 3 bases and J 8 bases, with 14 bases left between them. CDR1 is SGDLS, CDR2 YYNGEE, per germline. The CDR3 covers 14 residues. Written as DNA, the CDR3 is TGTGCCAGCAGCGACTACCGGGGCTTAGGGGAGCTGTTTTTT. Its translation is CASSDYRGLGELFF.

This rearrangement joins TRBV7-2 to TRBJ1-1; the D gene is possibly TRBD1 (6 bases). Germline assignment: CDR1 SGHTA and CDR2 FQGNSA. V was trimmed by 3 bases and J by 1 base, leaving 9 bases between them. The CDR3 extends over 14 amino acids. The CDR3: CASSFGTWNTEAFF. DNA for the CDR3: TGTGCCAGCAGCTTCGGGACATGGAACACTGAAGCTTTCTTT.

The chain carries TRBV7-2 and TRBJ1-1, with D possibly TRBD1 on 5 matching bases. Germline V gene data show CDR1 as SGHTA and CDR2 as FQGNSA. The CDR3 is 14 residues long. V was trimmed by 2 bases and J by 6 bases, leaving 13 bases between them. The CDR3, as DNA: TGTGCCAGCAGCTTAAGTTCTTGGGGGTCTGAAGCTTTCTTT. This gives the protein CASSLSSWGSEAFF.

The rearrangement links TRBV19 to TRBJ2-1; D unresolved. V dropped 5 bases and J dropped 7 bases, with 9 bases sitting between them. Germline V gene data show CDR1 as LNHDA and CDR2 as SQIVND (reference sequence). This CDR3 region has 12 residues. CDR3 in amino acids: CASSPIRNEQFF. CDR3 in DNA: TGTGCCAGTAGTCCCATTAGGAATGAGCAGTTCTTC.

This clone occurred once. Other DNA sequences in the sample encode the same CDR3. V and J are TRBV5-1 and TRBJ2-3; D possibly corresponds to TRBD2 (5 bases). The V and J ends lost 1 base and 3 bases respectively, with 6 bases between them. From germline, CDR1 is SGHRS and CDR2 YFSETQ. This CDR3 contains 13 residues. CDR3 loop: CASSLTSTDTQYF. The CDR3 DNA reads as TGCGCCAGCAGCTTGACTAGTACAGATACGCAGTATTTT.